This T cell receptor (beta chain) appears in the sequencing data of a study of T-cell reconstitution after alpha-beta-depleted transplantation in children. Study conclusions and caveats: Approximately two months post-transplant, alpha-beta T cells reportedly originated from several hundred expanded graft clones. Newly generated T cells supplied most T-cell counts and diversity one year post-transplant. It was surviving recipient T cells and thymic progenitors that gave some patients high TCRbeta diversity at day 60.

Preparing the TCRbeta library involved the use of unique molecular identifiers. Via MiXCR, TCRdb re-called the PCR reads, giving one row per CDR3 protein. The repertoire holds approximately 520,000 distinct CDR3 sequences, with over 9.5% as singletons. Comment on this clonotype: Its antigen is as yet unknown.

This clonotype originated in a female patient aged 2-15 years who had a stem cell transplant for aplastic anemia, so the T cells may come from the graft donor. This sample comprised PBMCs, mostly from graft donor cells, obtained 180 days after TCRalphabeta/CD19-depleted stem cell transplant.

For the CDR3, the DNA is TGTGCCGCCAGTGATTTAGTCGCAGGGACCTACGAGCAGTACGTC. Translation: CAASDLVAGTYEQYV. This chain connects TRBV24-1 to TRBJ2-7; possibly TRBD1 for D (5 bases). CDR1 is KGHDR, CDR2 SFDVKD, per germline. The length of the CDR3 is 15 residues.